The 11 T cell receptor beta chains reported below all come from one sample, sequenced in a study of blood T cell repertoires in COVID-19. Libraries were prepared by immunoSEQ multiplex PCR; TCRdb keeps only in-frame clonotypes and omits some of them. Here the sample spans about 320,000 clones, roughly 85% being singletons. The sequencing sample was made of PBMCs or T cells enriched from blood (not recorded which). These TCRs come from a woman younger than 45 who had been exposed to COVID-19.

V usage is TRBV2 and J usage is TRBJ2-3; 7 bases are a match to TRBD1. This CDR3 region has 13 residues. CDR1 and CDR2 from the germline V gene are SNHLY and FYNNEI. Losses at the gene ends were 9 bases for V and 6 bases for J; bases not matched to a gene: 9. The CDR3 here is CASRDRGVDTQYF. The CDR3 coding sequence is TGTGCCAGTCGGGACAGAGGGGTGGATACGCAGTATTTT.

The DNA of the CDR3 is TGTGCCAGCAGCTACAGAAGCCTGTATGGCTACACCTTC. It is translated as CASSYRSLYGYTF. This chain connects TRBV28 to TRBJ1-2; D remains ambiguous. This CDR3 spans 13 amino acids. The germline gives CDR1 MDHEN, CDR2 SYDVKM. V gave up 6 bases and J gave up 5 bases, with 13 bases separating them.

This chain connects TRBV7-2 to TRBJ1-2; a weak D match, TRBD1 (6 bases). CDR1 SGHTA and CDR2 FQGNSA come from the germline V gene. This CDR3 has 16 amino acids. The V end lost 2 bases, the J end lost 7 bases, and 20 bases lay between the germline ends. The CDR3 here is CASSLSTGTQPSGYTF. CDR3 in DNA: TGTGCCAGCAGCTTATCTACAGGGACCCAGCCATCTGGCTACACCTTC.

The rearrangement uses TRBV7-2 and TRBJ2-1; TRBD2 aligns across 11 bases. The CDR3 has 16 residues. V was pared by 5 bases and J by 9 bases, with 12 bases of the junction left unmatched. The germline CDR1 and CDR2 sequences are SGHTA and FQGNSA. CDR3 bases: TGTGCCAGCAGCAGATTCGTAGCGGGGGGGCGGAGTGAGCAGTTCTTC. This translates into CASSRFVAGGRSEQFF.

The V gene is TRBV29-1, the J gene TRBJ1-1; D gene unclear. This CDR3 is 13 amino acids long. V was cut by 4 bases and J by 4 bases, with 13 bases left in between. CDR1 is SQVTM, CDR2 ANQGSEA, per germline. This CDR3 reads CSVGSSSGTEAFF. CDR3 sequence (DNA): TGCAGCGTTGGCTCTAGTAGTGGCACTGAAGCTTTCTTT.

The rearrangement joins TRBV18 to TRBJ2-7; unclear D gene. CDR1 KGHSH and CDR2 LQKENI come from the germline V gene. Trimming removed 6 bases at V and 6 bases at J, with 9 bases between. The CDR3 is 11 residues long. CDR3 protein: CASSPKSEQYF. The CDR3, as DNA: TGTGCCAGCTCCCCCAAGAGCGAGCAGTACTTC.

V and J are TRBV5-5 and TRBJ1-5, with no clear D. V shed 2 bases and J shed 0 bases, with 9 bases lying between them. Germline-derived CDR1 and CDR2 are SGHKS and YYEKEE (reference sequence). This CDR3 has 15 residues. The DNA for the CDR3 is TGTGCCAGCAGCTTTGAGAGTTATAGCAATCAGCCCCAGCATTTT. Its protein product is CASSFESYSNQPQHF.

The chain recombines TRBV30 with TRBJ2-1; TRBD1 might be the D (6 bases). Per germline, CDR1 GTSNPN and CDR2 SVGIG (reference sequence). The length of the CDR3 is 13 residues. Trimming pared 4 bases from V and 1 base from J, leaving 8 bases between. The CDR3 loop is CAWTGASYNEQFF. The DNA for the CDR3 is TGTGCCTGGACAGGGGCGTCCTACAATGAGCAGTTCTTC.

The gene calls are TRBV24-1 and TRBJ1-2; possible D gene TRBD1, 5 bases. The germline V gene has CDR1 KGHDR and CDR2 SFDVKD. The CDR3 sequence is 15 residues long. Between the trimmed V and J ends, which lost 2 bases and 7 bases, there was a span of 16 bases. CDR3 in DNA: TGTGCCACCAGTGATTCTTATGGGGCAACTTCTGGCTACACCTTC. Protein sequence: CATSDSYGATSGYTF.

Points on this clone: Sequence at one end of the junction differs from germline and may be a read error. V gene TRBV7-7 combines with J gene TRBJ2-1; D remains unclear. Germline lookup yields CDR1 SSHAT and CDR2 FNYEAQ (reference sequence). CDR3 length equals 14 residues. The CDR3 loop is CASSLGSVYNEQFF. CDR3 sequence (DNA): TGTGCTAGCAGCTTAGGTTCGGTGTACAATGAGCAGTTCTTC.

The V and J genes are TRBV6-5 and TRBJ1-2, with 8 bases identical to TRBD1. Germline CDR1 MNHEY, CDR2 SVGAGI. The CDR3 sequence is 14 residues long. V lost 6 bases and J lost 4; bases outside the gene matches: 7. CDR3 DNA sequence: TGTGCCAGCAGCCCGGACAGGGACTTCTATGGCTACACCTTC. Protein sequence: CASSPDRDFYGYTF.